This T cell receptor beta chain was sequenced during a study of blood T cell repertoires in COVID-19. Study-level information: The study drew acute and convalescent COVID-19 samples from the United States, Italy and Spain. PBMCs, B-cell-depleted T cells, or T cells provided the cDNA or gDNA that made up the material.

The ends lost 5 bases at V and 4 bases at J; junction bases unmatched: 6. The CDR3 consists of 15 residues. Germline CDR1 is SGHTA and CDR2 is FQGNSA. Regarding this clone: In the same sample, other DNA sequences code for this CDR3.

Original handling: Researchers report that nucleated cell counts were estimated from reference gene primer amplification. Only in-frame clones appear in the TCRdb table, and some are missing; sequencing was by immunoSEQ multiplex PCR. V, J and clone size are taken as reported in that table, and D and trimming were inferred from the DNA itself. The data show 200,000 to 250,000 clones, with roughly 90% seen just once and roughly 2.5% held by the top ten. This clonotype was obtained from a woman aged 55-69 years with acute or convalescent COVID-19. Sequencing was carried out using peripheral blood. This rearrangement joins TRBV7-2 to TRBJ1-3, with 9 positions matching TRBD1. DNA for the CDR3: TGTGCCAGCAGCCTGGACAGGGGATCCGGAAACACCATATATTTT. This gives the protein CASSLDRGSGNTIYF.